This T cell receptor beta chain originates from a study of CD8 T cells in ankylosing spondylitis. The CDR3 runs to 14 residues. V shed 6 bases, J shed 4 bases, and the junction held 6 bases outside the gene matches. TCRdb passed the 5' RACE reads through MiXCR, listing each CDR3 protein once. The top ten clones hold 0.95% to 1.4% of a sample with approximately 350,000 distinct CDR3 sequences, about 15% of them seen once. This clonotype has only a few counts. The sequence derives from a male donor with ankylosing spondylitis or in good health (not recorded which). Sequencing was carried out using blood, either unsorted or a sorted T cell fraction (not recorded which). The chain recombines TRBV12-3 or TRBV12-4 with TRBJ2-7; 10 bases match TRBD2. CDR3 loop: CASSLAGAAYEQYF. CDR3 bases: TGTGCCAGCAGCCTAGCGGGAGCGGCGTACGAGCAGTACTTC.